Shown below are 5 T cell receptor beta chains from a single sample sequenced in a study of liver allograft versus peripheral blood T cells. About the study: Comparing T cell receptor repertoires in transplanted livers with those in recipients' peripheral blood was part of the design.

In TCRdb, the reads were re-called with MiXCR into one record per CDR3 protein. The sample shows approximately 3,000 distinct CDR3 sequences, 16% of them seen only once. The receptors were sampled from a human patient who had a liver transplant. A subset of T cells may come from the graft donor.

This clonotype was counted between two and nine times. The rearrangement joins TRBV2 to TRBJ1-3, with 7 bases identical to TRBD1. The V segment lost 4 bases and the J segment 5 bases; nucleotides outside the gene matches: 8. The CDR3 is 15 amino acids. Germline V gene sequence: CDR1 SNHLY, CDR2 FYNNEI. The CDR3 DNA reads TGTGCCAGCAGTGGAGGGGAGACAGGGCGAAACACCATATATTTT. Translation gives CASSGGETGRNTIYF.

With respect to this clonotype: Since a much larger clone is just one base distant, this may be a read error. This CDR3 fails to terminate in the conserved phenylalanine or tryptophan, so it likely reflects a read error. The rearrangement uses TRBV28 and TRBJ2-1; 9 positions agree with TRBD2. V gave up 2 bases and J gave up 4 bases; unmatched junction bases: 6. CDR3 length: 16 residues. CDR1 is MDHEN and CDR2 is SYDVKM in the germline V gene. DNA for the CDR3: TGTGCCAGCAGTTTAGGGGGGACTAGCCCGTACAATGAGCAGTTCTAC. Protein product: CASSLGGTSPYNEQFY.

By proportion, this clonotype is medium-sized. The genes are TRBV28 and TRBJ1-5, with TRBD1 identical over 7 bases. The CDR3 sequence is 16 residues long. V was clipped by 1 base and J by 4 bases; unmatched bases: 7. CDR1 and CDR2 from the germline V gene are MDHEN and SYDVKM. Written as DNA, the CDR3 is TGTGCCAGCAGTTTATTGATGACAGGGAGAAATCAGCCCCAGCATTTT. It is translated as CASSLLMTGRNQPQHF.

Points on this clonotype: A much more abundant neighbour one base away suggests this may be a read error. The chain combines TRBV5-6 with TRBJ1-2; D is perhaps TRBD1 (5 bases). The CDR3 is 18 residues long. Germline V gene data show CDR1 as SGHDT and CDR2 as YYEEEE. V was cut by 1 base and J by 1 base, with 20 bases left in between. CDR3: CASSLFGKGGAINYGYTF. The CDR3 bases are TGTGCCAGCAGCTTGTTTGGGAAGGGTGGGGCGATTAACTATGGCTACACCTTC.

This rearrangement joins TRBV5-4 to TRBJ2-5; the D is unclear. This CDR3 has 14 residues. Looked up from germline, CDR1 is SGHNT and CDR2 is YYREEE (reference sequence). Trimming took off 5 bases at V and 1 base at J, with 12 bases between the two ends. This CDR3 reads CASSPANLQETQYF. For the CDR3, the DNA is TGTGCCAGCAGTCCTGCCAACCTCCAAGAGACCCAGTACTTC. The complete variable domain, with remaining parts taken from reference TRBV5-4 and TRBJ2-5, reads ETGVTQSPTHLIKTRGQQVTLRCSSQSGHNTVSWYQQALGQGPQFIFQYYREEENGRGNFPPRFSGLQFPNYSSELNVNALELDDSALYLCASSPANLQETQYFGPGTRLLVL.